This T cell receptor (beta chain) was sequenced for a study of T cell responses to AZD1222 COVID-19 vaccine. This CDR3 comprises 14 residues. V shed 1 base and J shed 1 base, with 10 bases lying between them. Germline V lookup: CDR1 SQVTM, CDR2 ANQGSEA. Study-level points and caveats: Most donors were white British, females outnumbered males, and clonal diversity was possibly underestimated. Reportedly, nearly half the spike-specific TCRs target unmutated variant regions.

Measured with immunoSEQ multiplex PCR; TCRdb has only the in-frame clones, and not every one. The table lists 90,000 to 110,000 clones, around 87% of them singletons. On this clone itself: Antigen: not known.

The clonotype was recovered from an adult who received the AZD1222 COVID-19 vaccine. This specimen consisted of peripheral blood, obtained 28 days after the second AZD1222 dose. The V gene is TRBV29-1, the J gene TRBJ1-1; D unresolved. CDR3: CSVEVRDWNTEAFF. In nucleotides, the CDR3 is TGCAGCGTTGAAGTCCGAGACTGGAACACTGAAGCTTTCTTT.